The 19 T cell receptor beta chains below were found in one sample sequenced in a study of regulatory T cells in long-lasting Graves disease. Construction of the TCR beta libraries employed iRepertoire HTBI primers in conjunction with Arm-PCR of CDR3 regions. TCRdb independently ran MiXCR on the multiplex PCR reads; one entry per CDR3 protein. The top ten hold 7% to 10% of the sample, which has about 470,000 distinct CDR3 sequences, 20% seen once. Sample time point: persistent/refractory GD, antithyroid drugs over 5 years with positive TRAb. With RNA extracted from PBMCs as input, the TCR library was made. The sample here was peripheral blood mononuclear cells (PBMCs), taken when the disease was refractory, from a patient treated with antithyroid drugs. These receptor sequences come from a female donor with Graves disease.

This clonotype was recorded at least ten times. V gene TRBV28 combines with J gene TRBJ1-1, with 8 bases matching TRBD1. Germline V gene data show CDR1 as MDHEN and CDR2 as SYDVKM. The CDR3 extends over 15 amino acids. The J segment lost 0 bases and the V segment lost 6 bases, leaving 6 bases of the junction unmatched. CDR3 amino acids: CASRGRDRLNTEAFF. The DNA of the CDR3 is TGTGCCAGCAGAGGCAGGGACAGGTTGAACACTGAAGCTTTCTTT.

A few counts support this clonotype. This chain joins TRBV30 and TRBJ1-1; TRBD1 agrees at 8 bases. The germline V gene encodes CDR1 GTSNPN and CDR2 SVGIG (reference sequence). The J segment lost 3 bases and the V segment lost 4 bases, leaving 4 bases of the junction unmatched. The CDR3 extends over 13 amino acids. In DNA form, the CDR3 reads TGTGCCTGGAACCCGGACAGGGACACTGAAGCTTTCTTT. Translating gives CAWNPDRDTEAFF.

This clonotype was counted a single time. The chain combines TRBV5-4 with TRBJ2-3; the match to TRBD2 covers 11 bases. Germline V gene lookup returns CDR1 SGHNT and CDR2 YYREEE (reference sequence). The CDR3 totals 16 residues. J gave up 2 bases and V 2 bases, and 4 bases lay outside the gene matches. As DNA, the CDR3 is TGTGCCAGCAGCTTCCTAGCGGGAGGACTCACAGATACGCAGTATTTT. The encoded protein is CASSFLAGGLTDTQYF.

The CDR3 sequence is CASSTRRGRGVSYEQYF. The CDR3 DNA reads as TGTGCCAGTAGTACCCGACGTGGACGGGGGGTCAGCTACGAGCAGTACTTC. This chain connects TRBV19 to TRBJ2-7; the match to TRBD2 covers 7 bases. Losses at the gene ends were 4 bases for V and 3 bases for J; bases not matched to a gene: 15. Germline CDR1 reads LNHDA; CDR2 reads SQIVND (reference sequence). This CDR3 has 17 residues.

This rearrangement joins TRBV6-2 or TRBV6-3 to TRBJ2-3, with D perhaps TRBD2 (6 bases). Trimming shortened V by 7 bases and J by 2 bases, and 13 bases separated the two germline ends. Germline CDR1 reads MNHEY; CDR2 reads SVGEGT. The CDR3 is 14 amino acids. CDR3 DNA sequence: TGTGCCAGCACCCGTGGGGGGATCACAGATACGCAGTATTTT. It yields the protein CASTRGGITDTQYF.

DNA of the CDR3: TGCGCCAGCAGCCAAGATCCGCTAGAGCCGACGAACACTGAAGCTTTCTTT. This encodes CASSQDPLEPTNTEAFF. V is TRBV4-3 and J is TRBJ1-1; D ambiguous. V shed 0 bases and J shed 1 base, with 15 bases lying between them. Germline V gives CDR1 LGHNA, CDR2 YSLEER. CDR3 length: 17 residues.

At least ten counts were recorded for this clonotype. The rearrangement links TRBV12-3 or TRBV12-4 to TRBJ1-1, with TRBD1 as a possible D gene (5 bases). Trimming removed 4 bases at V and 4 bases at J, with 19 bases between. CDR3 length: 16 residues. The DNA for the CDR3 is TGTGCCAGCAGTTCCCGGGGCGGCATTACCACCACTGAAGCTTTCTTT. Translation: CASSSRGGITTTEAFF.

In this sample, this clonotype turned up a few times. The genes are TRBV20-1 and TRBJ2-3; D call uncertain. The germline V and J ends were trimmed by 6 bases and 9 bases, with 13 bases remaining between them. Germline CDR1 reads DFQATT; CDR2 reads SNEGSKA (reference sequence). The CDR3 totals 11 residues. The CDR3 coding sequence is TGCAGTGCCCCGTACATTGGGACGCAGTATTTT. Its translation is CSAPYIGTQYF.

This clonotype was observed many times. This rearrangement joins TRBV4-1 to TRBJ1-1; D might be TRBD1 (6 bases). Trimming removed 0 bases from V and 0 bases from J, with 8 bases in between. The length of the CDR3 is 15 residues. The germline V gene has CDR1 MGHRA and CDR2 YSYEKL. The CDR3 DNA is TGCGCCAGCAGCCAAGACAGGGACATGAACACTGAAGCTTTCTTT. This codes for CASSQDRDMNTEAFF.

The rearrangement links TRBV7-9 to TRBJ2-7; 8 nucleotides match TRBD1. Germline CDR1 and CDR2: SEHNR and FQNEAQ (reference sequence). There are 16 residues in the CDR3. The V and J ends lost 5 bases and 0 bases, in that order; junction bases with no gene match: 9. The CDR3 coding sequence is TGTGCCAGCAGCACCCGACAGGGGTCCTTCTCCTACGAGCAGTACTTC. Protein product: CASSTRQGSFSYEQYF. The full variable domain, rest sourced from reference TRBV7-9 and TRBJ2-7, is DTGVSQNPRHKITKRGQNVTFRCDPISEHNRLYWYRQTLGQGPEFLTYFQNEAQLEKSRLLSDRFSAERPKGSFSTLEIQRTEQGDSAMYLCASSTRQGSFSYEQYFGPGTRLTVT.

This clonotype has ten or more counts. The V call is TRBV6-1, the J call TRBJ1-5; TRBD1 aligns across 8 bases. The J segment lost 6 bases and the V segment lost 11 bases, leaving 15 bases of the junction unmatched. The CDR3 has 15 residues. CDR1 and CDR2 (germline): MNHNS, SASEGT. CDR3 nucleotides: TGTGCCGGCTCAGGACAGGGAAGATGGGTTCAGCCCCAGCATTTT. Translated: CAGSGQGRWVQPQHF.

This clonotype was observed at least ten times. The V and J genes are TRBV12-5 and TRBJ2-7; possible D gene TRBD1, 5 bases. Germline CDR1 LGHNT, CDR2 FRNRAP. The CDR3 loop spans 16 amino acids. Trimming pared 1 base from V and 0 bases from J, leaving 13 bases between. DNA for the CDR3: TGTGCTAGTGGTTTGGACGTTCAGGGTTTCTCCTACGAGCAGTACTTC. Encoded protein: CASGLDVQGFSYEQYF.

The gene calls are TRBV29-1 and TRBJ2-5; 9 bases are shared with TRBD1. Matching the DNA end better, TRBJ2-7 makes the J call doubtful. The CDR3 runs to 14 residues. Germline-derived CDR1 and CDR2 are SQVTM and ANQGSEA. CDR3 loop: CSVIGQGKSYEQYF. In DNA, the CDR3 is TGCAGCGTGATTGGACAGGGGAAATCCTACGAGCAGTACTTC.

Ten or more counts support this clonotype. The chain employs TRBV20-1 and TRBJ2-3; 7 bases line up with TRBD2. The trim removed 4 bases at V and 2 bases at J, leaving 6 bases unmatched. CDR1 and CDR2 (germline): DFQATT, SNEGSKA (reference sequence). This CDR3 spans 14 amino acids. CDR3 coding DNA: TGCAGTGCTACCGGAGCGGGGTCCACAGATACGCAGTATTTT. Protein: CSATGAGSTDTQYF.

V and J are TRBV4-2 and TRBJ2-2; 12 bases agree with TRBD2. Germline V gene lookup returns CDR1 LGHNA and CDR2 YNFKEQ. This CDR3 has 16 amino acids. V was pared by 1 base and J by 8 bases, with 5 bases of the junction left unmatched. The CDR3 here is CASSQGLAGVLGELFF. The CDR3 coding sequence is TGTGCCAGCAGCCAAGGACTAGCGGGAGTGCTGGGGGAGCTGTTTTTT.

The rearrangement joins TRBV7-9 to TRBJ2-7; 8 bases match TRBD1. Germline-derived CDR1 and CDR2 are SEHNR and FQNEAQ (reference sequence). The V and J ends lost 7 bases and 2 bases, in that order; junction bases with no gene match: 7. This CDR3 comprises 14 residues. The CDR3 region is CASTRGRGAYEQYF. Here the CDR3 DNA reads TGTGCCAGCACCAGGGGGCGCGGGGCCTACGAGCAGTACTTC.

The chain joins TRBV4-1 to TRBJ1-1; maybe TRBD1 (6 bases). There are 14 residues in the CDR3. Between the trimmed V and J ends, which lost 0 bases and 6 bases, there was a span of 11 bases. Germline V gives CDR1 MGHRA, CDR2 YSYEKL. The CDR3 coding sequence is TGCGCCAGCAGCCAAGATGGGGGGGGCTCTGAAGCTTTCTTT. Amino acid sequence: CASSQDGGGSEAFF.

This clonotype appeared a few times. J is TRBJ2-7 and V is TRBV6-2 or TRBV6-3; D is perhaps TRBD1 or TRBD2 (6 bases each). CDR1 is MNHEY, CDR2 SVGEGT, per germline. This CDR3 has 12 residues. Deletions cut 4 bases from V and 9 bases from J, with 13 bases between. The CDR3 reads CASSFPEGGQYF. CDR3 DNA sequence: TGTGCCAGCAGTTTCCCAGAGGGGGGGCAGTACTTC.

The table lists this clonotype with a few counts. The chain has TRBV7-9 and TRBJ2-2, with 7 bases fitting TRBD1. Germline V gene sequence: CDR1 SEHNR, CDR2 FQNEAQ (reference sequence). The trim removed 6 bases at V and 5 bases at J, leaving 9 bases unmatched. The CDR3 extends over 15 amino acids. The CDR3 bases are TGTGCCAGCAGTTCGGGGACAGCGGATACCGGGGAGCTGTTTTTT. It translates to CASSSGTADTGELFF.